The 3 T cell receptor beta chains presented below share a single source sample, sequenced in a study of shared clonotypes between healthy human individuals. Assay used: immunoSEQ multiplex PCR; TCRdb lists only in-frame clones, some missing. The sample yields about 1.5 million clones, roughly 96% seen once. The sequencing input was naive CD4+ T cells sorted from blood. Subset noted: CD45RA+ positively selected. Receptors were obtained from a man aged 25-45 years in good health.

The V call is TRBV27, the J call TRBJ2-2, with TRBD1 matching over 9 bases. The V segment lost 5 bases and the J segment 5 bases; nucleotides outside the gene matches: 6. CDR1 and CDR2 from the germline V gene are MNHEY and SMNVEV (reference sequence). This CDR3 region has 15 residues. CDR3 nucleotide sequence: TGTGCCAGCAGTGGACAGGGGACCTATACCGGGGAGCTGTTTTTT. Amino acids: CASSGQGTYTGELFF.

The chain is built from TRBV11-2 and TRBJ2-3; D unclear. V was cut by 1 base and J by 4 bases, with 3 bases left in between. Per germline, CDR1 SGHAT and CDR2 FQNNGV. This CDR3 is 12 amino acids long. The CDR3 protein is CASSLASDTQYF. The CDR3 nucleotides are TGTGCCAGCAGCTTAGCCTCAGATACGCAGTATTTT.

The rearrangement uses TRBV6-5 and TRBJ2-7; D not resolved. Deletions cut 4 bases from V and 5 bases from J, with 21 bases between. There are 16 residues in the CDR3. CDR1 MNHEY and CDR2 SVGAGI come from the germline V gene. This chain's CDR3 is CASSSLANDPNHEQYF. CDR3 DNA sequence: TGTGCCAGCAGTTCCCTCGCAAATGACCCAAACCACGAGCAGTACTTC.